This T cell receptor beta chain was profiled in a study of T cell changes during pregnancy in multiple sclerosis. This table comes from immunoSEQ multiplex PCR, and its TCRdb copy is limited to in-frame clones, with some not included. The profile shows around 50,000 clones, 93% of them singletons. Deletions cut 1 base from V and 6 bases from J, with 10 bases between. This CDR3 spans 14 amino acids. Germline loops: CDR1 SGHDN, CDR2 FVKESK. The sequences come from CD8+ T cells from peripheral blood mononuclear cells, collected in the second trimester of pregnancy. The TCR sequence derives from a female donor with multiple sclerosis, enrolled in a pregnancy study. The chain has TRBV14 and TRBJ1-5; no clear D. CDR3: CASSQGLGSQPQHF. In DNA form, the CDR3 reads TGTGCCAGCAGCCAAGGTTTGGGGAGTCAGCCCCAGCATTTT.